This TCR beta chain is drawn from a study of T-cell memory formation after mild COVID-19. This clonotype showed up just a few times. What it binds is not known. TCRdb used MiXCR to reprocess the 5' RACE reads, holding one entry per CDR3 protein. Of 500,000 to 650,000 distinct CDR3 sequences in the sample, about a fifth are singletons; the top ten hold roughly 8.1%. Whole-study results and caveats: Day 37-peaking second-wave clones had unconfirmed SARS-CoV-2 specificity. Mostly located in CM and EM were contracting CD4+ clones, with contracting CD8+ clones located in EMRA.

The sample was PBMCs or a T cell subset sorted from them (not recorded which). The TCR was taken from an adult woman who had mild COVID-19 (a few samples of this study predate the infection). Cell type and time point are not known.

CDR3 DNA sequence: TGTGCCAGCAGTCTGACTCGGGACAGGACCTACGAGCAGTACTTC. Translating it yields CASSLTRDRTYEQYF. The V call is TRBV28, the J call TRBJ2-7; TRBD1 matches at 8 bases. Unmatched junction bases numbered 8, after V lost 5 bases and J lost 2 bases. This CDR3 spans 15 amino acids. CDR1 and CDR2 from the germline V gene are MDHEN and SYDVKM. Filled out from reference TRBV28 and TRBJ2-7, the complete variable domain reads DVKVTQSSRYLVKRTGEKVFLECVQDMDHENMFWYRQDPGLGLRLIYFSYDVKMKEKGDIPEGYSVSREKKERFSLILESASTNQTSMYLCASSLTRDRTYEQYFGPGTRLTVT.